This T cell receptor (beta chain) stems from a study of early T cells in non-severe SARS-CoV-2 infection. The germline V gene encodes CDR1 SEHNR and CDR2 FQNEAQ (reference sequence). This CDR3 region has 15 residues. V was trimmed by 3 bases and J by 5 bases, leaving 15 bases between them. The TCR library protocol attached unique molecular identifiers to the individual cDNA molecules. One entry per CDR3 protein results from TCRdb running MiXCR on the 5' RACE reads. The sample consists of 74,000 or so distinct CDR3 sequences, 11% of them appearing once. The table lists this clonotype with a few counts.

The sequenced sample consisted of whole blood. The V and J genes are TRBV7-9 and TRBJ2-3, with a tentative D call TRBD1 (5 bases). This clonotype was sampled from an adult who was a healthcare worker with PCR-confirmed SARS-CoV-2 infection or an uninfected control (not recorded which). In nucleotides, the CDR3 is TGTGCCAGCAGCTTCGGAGTTGGGGCACGAGATACGCAGTATTTT. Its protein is CASSFGVGARDTQYF.